This T cell receptor (beta chain) was observed in a study of blood T cell repertoires in COVID-19. Study as a whole: Samples taken during acute and convalescent COVID-19 were collected in the United States, Italy and Spain. T cells, B-cell-depleted T cells, or PBMCs provided the cDNA or gDNA that served as material.

Original processing methods: From reference gene primer amplification, estimates of nucleated cell counts were derived. Measured with immunoSEQ multiplex PCR; TCRdb has only the in-frame clones, and not every one. V, J and clone size are those of that table, while D and trimming were read from the DNA. The sample shows approximately 140,000 clones, 80% to 90% of them seen only once. Patients from Seattle were sampled longitudinally, starting during active infection. This receptor was obtained from a young man with COVID-19, enrolled during active disease. Sequencing used peripheral blood.

CDR3 DNA sequence: TGTGCCAGCGGAAGGACAGGGGTCCACGAGCAGTACTTC. It translates to CASGRTGVHEQYF. V usage is TRBV27 and J usage is TRBJ2-7; TRBD1 agrees at 9 bases. CDR1 is MNHEY and CDR2 is SMNVEV in the germline V gene (reference sequence). V trimming: 8 bases; J trimming: 5 bases; junction bases outside the gene matches: 7. CDR3 length: 13 amino acids.